The clone carrying this T cell receptor beta chain was counted once. This sample was taken from a study of T cells in Graves' hyperthyroidism and ophthalmopathy. Regions amplified from RNA transcripts were the TCR beta CDR3 regions. The TCR CDR3 was amplified in a first-round RT-PCR using the HTBI primer set. TCRdb processed the multiplex PCR reads anew with MiXCR; each CDR3 protein has one entry. This table has roughly 240,000 distinct CDR3 sequences, roughly 17% appearing once. Uncontrolled infection, other autoimmune disease, pregnancy or lactation barred patients from enrollment. Germline assignment: CDR1 MGHRA and CDR2 YSYEKL. V lost 7 bases, J lost 0 bases, and 29 bases lay in between. This CDR3 contains 20 residues.

The gene calls are TRBV4-1 and TRBJ2-3, with D perhaps TRBD1 or TRBD2 (6 bases each). The sequencing sample was made of blood. The TCR sequence derives from a woman aged 18-29 years with Graves' ophthalmopathy. The CDR3 region is CASTAHPGAALSTSTDTQYF. Written as DNA, the CDR3 is TGCGCCAGCACCGCCCACCCGGGGGCAGCACTTTCCACCAGCACAGATACGCAGTATTTT.